The entry below gives a single T cell receptor beta chain sequence along with its context. This sample was included in a study of cytomegalovirus exposure and HLA in healthy donors. Turning to the study itself: The 550 to 800 first-cohort repertoires and the 95 to 150 validation repertoires shared the same platform, a later analysis reported.

V lost 1 base, J lost 7 bases, and 11 bases lay in between. In germline, CDR1 is SGHRS, CDR2 YFSETQ. The CDR3 sequence is 14 residues long. Sequencing used immunoSEQ multiplex PCR; TCRdb keeps in-frame clones, though not all of them. The table includes fewer than 130,000 clones, 88% detected once. Sample: PBMCs. This chain uses TRBV5-1 with TRBJ1-4; perhaps TRBD1 as D (5 bases). The TCR originated in a woman aged 25 to 39 in good health and CMV-seropositive. The CDR3 spells CASSLSTQGEKLFF. CDR3 sequence (DNA): TGCGCCAGCAGCTTGTCTACCCAGGGTGAAAAACTGTTTTTT.